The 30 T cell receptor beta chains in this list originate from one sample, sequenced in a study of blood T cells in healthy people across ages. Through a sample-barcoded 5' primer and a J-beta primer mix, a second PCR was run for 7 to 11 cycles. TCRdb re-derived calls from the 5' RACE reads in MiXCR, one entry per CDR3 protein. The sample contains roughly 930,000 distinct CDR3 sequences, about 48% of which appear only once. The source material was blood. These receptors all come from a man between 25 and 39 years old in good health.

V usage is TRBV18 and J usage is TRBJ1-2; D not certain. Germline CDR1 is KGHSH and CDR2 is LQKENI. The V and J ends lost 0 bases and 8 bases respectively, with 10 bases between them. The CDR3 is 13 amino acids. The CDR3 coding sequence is TGTGCCAGCTCACCACCGGAACGAAGCGGCTACACCTTC. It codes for CASSPPERSGYTF.

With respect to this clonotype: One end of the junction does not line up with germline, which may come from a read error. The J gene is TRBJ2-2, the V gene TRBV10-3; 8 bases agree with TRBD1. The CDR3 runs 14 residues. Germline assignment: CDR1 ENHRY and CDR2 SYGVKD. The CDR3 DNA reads TGTCCCATCAGCCCGGGACAGGTGTCCGGGGAGCTGTTTTTT. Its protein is CPISPGQVSGELFF.

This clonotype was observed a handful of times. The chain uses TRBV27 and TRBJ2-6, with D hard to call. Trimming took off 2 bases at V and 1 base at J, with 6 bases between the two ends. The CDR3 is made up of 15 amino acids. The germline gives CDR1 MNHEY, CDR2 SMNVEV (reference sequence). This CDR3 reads CASSLRESGANVLTF. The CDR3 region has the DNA TGTGCCAGCAGTTTAAGAGAGTCTGGGGCCAACGTCCTGACTTTC. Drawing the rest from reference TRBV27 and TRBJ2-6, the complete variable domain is EAQVTQNPRYLITVTGKKLTVTCSQNMNHEYMSWYRQDPGLGLRQIYYSMNVEVTDKGDVPEGYKVSRKEKRNFPLILESPSPNQTSLYFCASSLRESGANVLTFGAGSRLTVL.

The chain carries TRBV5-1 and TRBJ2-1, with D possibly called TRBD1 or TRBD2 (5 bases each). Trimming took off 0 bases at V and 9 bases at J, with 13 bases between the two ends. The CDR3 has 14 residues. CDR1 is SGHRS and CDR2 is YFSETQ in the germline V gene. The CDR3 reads CASSLDGGSGEQFF. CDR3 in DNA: TGCGCCAGCAGCTTGGATGGGGGATCCGGTGAGCAGTTCTTC.

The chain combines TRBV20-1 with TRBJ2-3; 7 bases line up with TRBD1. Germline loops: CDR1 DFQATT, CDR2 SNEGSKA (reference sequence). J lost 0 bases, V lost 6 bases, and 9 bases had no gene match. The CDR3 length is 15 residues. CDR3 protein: CSATGTANSTDTQYF. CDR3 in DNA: TGCAGTGCGACTGGGACAGCCAATAGCACAGATACGCAGTATTTT.

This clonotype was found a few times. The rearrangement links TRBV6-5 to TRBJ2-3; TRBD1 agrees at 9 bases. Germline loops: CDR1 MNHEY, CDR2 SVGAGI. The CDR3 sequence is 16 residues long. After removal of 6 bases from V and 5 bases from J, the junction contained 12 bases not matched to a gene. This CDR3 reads CASRDPAGTGRDTQYF. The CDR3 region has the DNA TGTGCCAGCAGGGATCCCGCCGGGACAGGGAGAGATACGCAGTATTTT.

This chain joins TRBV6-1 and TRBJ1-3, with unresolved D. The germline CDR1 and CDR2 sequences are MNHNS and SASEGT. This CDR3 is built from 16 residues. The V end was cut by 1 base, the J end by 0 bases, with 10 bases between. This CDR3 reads CASSEETRNSGNTIYF. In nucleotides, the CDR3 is TGTGCCAGCAGTGAAGAGACGCGGAACTCTGGAAACACCATATATTTT.

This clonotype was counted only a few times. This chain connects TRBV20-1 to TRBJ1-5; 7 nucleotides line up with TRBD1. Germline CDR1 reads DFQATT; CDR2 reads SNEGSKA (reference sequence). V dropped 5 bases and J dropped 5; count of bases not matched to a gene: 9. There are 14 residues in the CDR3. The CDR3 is CSAQQGKNYQPQHF. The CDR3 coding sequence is TGCAGTGCTCAACAGGGGAAAAACTATCAGCCCCAGCATTTT.

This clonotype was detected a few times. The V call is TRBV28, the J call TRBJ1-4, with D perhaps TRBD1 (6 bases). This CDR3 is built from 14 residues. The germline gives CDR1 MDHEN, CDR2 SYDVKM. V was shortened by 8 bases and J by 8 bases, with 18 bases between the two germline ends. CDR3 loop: CASGSGGAEEKLFF. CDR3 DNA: TGTGCCAGCGGGTCCGGGGGGGCGGAAGAAAAACTGTTTTTT.

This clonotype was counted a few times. This CDR3 is CASSGALNGEQYF. The CDR3 DNA is TGTGCCAGCAGTGGCGCCCTCAACGGGGAGCAGTACTTC. The chain recombines TRBV2 with TRBJ2-7; D unresolved. Trimming took off 4 bases at V and 7 bases at J, with 14 bases between the two ends. The CDR3 is made up of 13 amino acids. CDR1 SNHLY and CDR2 FYNNEI come from the germline V gene.

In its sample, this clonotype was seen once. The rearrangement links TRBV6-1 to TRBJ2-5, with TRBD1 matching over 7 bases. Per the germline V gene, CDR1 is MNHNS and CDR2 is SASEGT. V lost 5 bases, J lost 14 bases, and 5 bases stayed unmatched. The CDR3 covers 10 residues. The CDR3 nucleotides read TGTGCCAGCAGTACCGGGACAGCCTACTTC. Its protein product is CASSTGTAYF.

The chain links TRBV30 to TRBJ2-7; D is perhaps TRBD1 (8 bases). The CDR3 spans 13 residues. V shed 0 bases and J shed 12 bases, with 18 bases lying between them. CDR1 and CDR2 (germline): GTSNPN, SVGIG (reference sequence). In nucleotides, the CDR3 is TGTGCCTGGAGTGTTGGACAGGGAGGGCCCTGGTACTTC. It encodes CAWSVGQGGPWYF.

CDR3 protein: CASSYNVGWNEQFF. For the CDR3, the DNA is TGTGCCAGCAGTTATAACGTGGGGTGGAATGAGCAGTTCTTC. This chain links TRBV6-2 or TRBV6-3 with TRBJ2-1; D not certain. CDR3 length: 14 residues. CDR1 is MNHEY and CDR2 is SVGEGT in the germline V gene. Trimming left V 3 bases short and J 7 bases short, with 13 bases between.

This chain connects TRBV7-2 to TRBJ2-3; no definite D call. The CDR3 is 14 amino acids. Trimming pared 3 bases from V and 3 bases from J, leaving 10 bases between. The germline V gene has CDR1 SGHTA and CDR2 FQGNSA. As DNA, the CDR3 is TGTGCCAGCAGCTTGGGAAGTTGGACAGATACGCAGTATTTT. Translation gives CASSLGSWTDTQYF.

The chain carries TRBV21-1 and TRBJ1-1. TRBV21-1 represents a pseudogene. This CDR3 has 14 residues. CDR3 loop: CASSKAGREAEAFF. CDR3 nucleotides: TGTGCCAGCAGCAAAGCTGGGCGGGAGGCTGAAGCTTTCTTT.

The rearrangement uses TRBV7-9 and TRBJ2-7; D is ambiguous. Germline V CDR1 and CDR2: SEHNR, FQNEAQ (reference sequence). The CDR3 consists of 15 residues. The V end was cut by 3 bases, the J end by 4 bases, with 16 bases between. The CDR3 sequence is CASSLLQAPTYEQYF. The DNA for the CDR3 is TGTGCCAGCAGCTTGTTGCAGGCCCCCACATACGAGCAGTACTTC.

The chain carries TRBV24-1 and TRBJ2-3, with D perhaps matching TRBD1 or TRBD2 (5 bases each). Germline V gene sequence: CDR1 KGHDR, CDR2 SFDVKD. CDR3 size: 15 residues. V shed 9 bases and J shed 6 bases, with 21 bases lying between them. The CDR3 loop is CATSSSRGEEDTQYF. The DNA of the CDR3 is TGTGCCACCTCTTCATCGAGGGGTGAGGAGGATACGCAGTATTTT.

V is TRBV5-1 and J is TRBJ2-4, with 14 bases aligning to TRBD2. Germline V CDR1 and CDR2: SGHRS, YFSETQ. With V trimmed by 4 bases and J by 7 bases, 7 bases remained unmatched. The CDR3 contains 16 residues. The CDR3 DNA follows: TGCGCCAGCAGCACGACTAGCGGGAGGGCCATCAACATTCAGTACTTC. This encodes CASSTTSGRAINIQYF.

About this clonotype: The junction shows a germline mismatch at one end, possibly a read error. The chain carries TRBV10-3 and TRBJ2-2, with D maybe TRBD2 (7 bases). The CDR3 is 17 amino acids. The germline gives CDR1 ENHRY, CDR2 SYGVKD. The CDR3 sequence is CAIGETDLGGLSGELFF. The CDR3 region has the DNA TGTGCCATCGGTGAGACGGACCTCGGGGGGCTGAGCGGGGAGCTGTTTTTT.

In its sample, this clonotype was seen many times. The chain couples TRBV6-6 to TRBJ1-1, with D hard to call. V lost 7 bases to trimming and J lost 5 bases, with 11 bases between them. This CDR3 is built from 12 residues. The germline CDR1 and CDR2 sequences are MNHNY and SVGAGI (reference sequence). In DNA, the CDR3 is TGTGCCAGCATCCCGTCCGGGACTGAAGCTTTCTTT. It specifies CASIPSGTEAFF.

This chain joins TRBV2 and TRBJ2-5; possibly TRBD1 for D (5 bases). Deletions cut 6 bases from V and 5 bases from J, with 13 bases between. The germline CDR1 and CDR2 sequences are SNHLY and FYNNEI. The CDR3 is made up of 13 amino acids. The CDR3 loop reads CASSARAGETQYF. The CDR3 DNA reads TGTGCCAGCAGCGCTCGGGCAGGGGAGACCCAGTACTTC.

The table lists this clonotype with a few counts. Here the CDR3 DNA reads TGTGCCAGCAGCCCCTTAGACAGCTACGAGCAGTACTTC. It translates to CASSPLDSYEQYF. The V call is TRBV7-9, the J call TRBJ2-7; D possibly corresponds to TRBD1 (5 bases). CDR3 length: 13 residues. V gave up 5 bases and J gave up 3 bases, with 11 bases separating them. Looked up from germline, CDR1 is SEHNR and CDR2 is FQNEAQ (reference sequence).

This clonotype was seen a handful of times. CDR3 sequence (DNA): TGTGCCAGCAGTTCGCAAAGCGGGGGTGGGAATGAGCAGTACTTC. Amino acids: CASSSQSGGGNEQYF. J is TRBJ2-7 and V is TRBV28, with 8 bases matching TRBD2. This CDR3 is built from 15 residues. The germline V gene encodes CDR1 MDHEN and CDR2 SYDVKM. The V and J ends lost 4 bases and 7 bases, in that order; junction bases with no gene match: 12. Variable domain in full (rest from reference TRBV28 and TRBJ2-7): DVKVTQSSRYLVKRTGEKVFLECVQDMDHENMFWYRQDPGLGLRLIYFSYDVKMKEKGDIPEGYSVSREKKERFSLILESASTNQTSMYLCASSSQSGGGNEQYFGPGTRLTVT.

CDR3 protein: CASSFLSGGSGGELFF. CDR3 nucleotides: TGTGCCAGCAGTTTTCTAAGCGGGGGATCAGGCGGGGAGCTGTTTTTT. This chain connects TRBV12-3 or TRBV12-4 to TRBJ2-2; 8 bases are shared with TRBD2. The ends lost 3 bases at V and 7 bases at J; junction bases unmatched: 10. The CDR3 has 16 amino acids.

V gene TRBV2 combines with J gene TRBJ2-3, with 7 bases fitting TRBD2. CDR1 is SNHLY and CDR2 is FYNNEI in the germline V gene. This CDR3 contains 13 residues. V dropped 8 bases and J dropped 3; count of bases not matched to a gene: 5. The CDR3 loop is CASGGRETDTQYF. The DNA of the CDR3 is TGTGCCAGCGGAGGGAGGGAAACAGATACGCAGTATTTT.

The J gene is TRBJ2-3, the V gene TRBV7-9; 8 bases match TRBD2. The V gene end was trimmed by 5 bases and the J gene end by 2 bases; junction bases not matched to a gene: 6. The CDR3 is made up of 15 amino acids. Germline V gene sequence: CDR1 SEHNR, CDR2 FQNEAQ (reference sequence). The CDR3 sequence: CASSPLTSDTDTQYF. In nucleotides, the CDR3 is TGTGCCAGCAGCCCCTTGACTAGCGACACAGATACGCAGTATTTT.

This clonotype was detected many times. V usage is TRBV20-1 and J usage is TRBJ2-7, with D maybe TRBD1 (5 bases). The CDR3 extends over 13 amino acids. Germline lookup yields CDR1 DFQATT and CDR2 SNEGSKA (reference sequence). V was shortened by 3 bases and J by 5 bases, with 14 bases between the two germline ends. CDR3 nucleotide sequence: TGCAGTGCTAGGGGGCTAGTTGACCACGAGCAGTACTTC. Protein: CSARGLVDHEQYF.

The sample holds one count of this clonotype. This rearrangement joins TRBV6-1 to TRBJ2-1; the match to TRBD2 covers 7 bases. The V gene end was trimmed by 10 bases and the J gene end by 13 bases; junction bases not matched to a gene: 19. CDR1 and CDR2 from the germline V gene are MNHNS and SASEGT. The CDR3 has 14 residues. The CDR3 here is CAIHWGGVQETQFF. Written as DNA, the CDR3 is TGTGCCATACATTGGGGGGGGGTACAAGAGACCCAGTTCTTC.

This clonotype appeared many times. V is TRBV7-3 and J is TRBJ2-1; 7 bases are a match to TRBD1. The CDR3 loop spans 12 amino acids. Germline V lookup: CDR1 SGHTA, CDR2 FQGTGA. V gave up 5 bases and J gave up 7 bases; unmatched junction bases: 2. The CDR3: CASSVQGNEQFF. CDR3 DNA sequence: TGTGCCAGCAGCGTACAGGGGAATGAGCAGTTCTTC.

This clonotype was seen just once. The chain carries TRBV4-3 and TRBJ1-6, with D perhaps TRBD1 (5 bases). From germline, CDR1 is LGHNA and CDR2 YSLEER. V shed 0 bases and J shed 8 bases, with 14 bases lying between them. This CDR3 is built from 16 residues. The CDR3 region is CASSQDRAGSDSPLHF. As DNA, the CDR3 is TGCGCCAGCAGCCAAGATCGGGCAGGGTCGGATTCACCCCTCCACTTT.